This entry features one TCR beta chain sequence. Only in-frame clones appear in the TCRdb table, and some are missing; sequencing was by immunoSEQ multiplex PCR. Of about 130,000 clones in the sample, around 94% were seen once. Trimming removed 5 bases at V and 4 bases at J, with 18 bases between. CDR3 length: 15 residues. Germline V gene lookup returns CDR1 LNHNV and CDR2 YYDKDF (reference sequence). These data originate in a study of control samples from healthy donors and cancer patients. The chain links TRBV15 to TRBJ2-7, with D maybe TRBD2 (6 bases). This clonotype originated in a man aged 55 to 70 with colorectal cancer. The sample comprised PBMCs. CDR3 sequence: CATSPPSGVPYEQYF. The CDR3 nucleotides read TGTGCCACCAGCCCCCCCTCGGGGGTGCCGTACGAGCAGTACTTC.